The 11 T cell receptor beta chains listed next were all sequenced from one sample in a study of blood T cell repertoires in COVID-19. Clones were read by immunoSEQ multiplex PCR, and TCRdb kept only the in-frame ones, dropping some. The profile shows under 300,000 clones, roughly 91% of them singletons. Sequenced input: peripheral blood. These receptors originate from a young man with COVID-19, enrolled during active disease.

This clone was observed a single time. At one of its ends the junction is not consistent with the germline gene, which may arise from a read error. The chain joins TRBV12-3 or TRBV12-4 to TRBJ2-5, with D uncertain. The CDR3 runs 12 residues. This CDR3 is CASSPHQEAQYF. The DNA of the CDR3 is TGTGCCAGCAGTCCGCACCAAGAGGCCCAGTACTTC.

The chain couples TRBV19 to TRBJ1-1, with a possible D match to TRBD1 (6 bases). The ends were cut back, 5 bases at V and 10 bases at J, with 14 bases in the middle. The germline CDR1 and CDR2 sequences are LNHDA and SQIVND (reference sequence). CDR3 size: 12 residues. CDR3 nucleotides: TGTGCCAGTAGTCAACAGGGAGCTGGAGCTTTCTTT. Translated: CASSQQGAGAFF.

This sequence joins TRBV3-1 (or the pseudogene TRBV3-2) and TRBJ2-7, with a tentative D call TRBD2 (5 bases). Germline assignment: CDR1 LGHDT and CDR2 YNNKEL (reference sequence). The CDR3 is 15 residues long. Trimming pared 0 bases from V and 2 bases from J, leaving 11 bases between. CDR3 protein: CASSQEGGLPYEQYF. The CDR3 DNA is TGTGCCAGCAGCCAAGAAGGAGGACTTCCCTACGAGCAGTACTTC.

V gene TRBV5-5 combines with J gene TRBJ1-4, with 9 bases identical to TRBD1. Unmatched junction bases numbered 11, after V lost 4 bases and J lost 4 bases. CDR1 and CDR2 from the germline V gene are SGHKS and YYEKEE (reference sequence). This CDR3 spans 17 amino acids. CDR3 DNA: TGTGCCAGCAGCCGCTCCGGGACAGGGTTACTTAATGAAAAACTGTTTTTT. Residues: CASSRSGTGLLNEKLFF. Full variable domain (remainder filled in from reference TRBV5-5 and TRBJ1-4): DAGVTQSPTHLIKTRGQQVTLRCSPISGHKSVSWYQQVLGQGPQFIFQYYEKEERGRGNFPDRFSARQFPNYSSELNVNALLLGDSALYLCASSRSGTGLLNEKLFFGSGTQLSVL.

CDR3 loop: CASRDGTDNQPQHF. CDR3 sequence (DNA): TGTGCCAGCAGAGACGGGACAGACAATCAGCCCCAGCATTTT. V gene TRBV28 combines with J gene TRBJ1-5; 7 nucleotides match TRBD1. From germline, CDR1 is MDHEN and CDR2 SYDVKM. The CDR3 loop spans 14 amino acids. V shed 6 bases, J shed 3 bases, and the junction held 5 bases outside the gene matches.

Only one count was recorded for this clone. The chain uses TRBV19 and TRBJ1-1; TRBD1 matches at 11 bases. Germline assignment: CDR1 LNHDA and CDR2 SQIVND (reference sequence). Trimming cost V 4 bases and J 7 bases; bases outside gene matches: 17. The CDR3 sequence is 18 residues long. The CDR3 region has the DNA TGTGCCAGTAGTAACACCCCCGGACAGGGGGCGATGCTCGGTGAAGCTTTCTTT. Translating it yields CASSNTPGQGAMLGEAFF.

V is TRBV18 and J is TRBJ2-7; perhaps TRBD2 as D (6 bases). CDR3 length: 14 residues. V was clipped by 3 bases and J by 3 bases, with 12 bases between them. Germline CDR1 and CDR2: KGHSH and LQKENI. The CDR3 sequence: CASSPGGSLYEQYF. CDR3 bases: TGTGCCAGCTCACCGGGAGGCAGTCTCTACGAGCAGTACTTC. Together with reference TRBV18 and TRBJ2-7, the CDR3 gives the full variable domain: NAGVMQNPRHLVRRRGQEARLRCSPMKGHSHVYWYRQLPEEGLKFMVYLQKENIIDESGMPKERFSAEFPKEGPSILRIQQVVRGDSAAYFCASSPGGSLYEQYFGPGTRLTVT.

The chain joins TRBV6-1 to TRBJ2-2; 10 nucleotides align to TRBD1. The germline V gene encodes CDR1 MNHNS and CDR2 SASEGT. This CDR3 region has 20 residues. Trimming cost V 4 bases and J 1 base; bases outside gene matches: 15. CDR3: CASSGRDRGLSEKNTGELFF. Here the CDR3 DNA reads TGTGCCAGCAGTGGCCGGGACAGGGGCTTGTCCGAAAAGAACACCGGGGAGCTGTTTTTT.

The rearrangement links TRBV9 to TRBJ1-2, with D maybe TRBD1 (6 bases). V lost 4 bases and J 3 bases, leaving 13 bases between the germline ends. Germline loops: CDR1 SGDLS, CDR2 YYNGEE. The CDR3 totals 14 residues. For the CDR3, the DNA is TGTGCCAGCAGCAGACAGGACGGGGACTATGGCTACACCTTC. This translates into CASSRQDGDYGYTF.

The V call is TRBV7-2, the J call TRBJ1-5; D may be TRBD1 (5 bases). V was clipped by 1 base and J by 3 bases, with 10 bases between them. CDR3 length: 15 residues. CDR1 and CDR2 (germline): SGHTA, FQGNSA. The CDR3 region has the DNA TGTGCCAGCAGCTTAGAAAAGGGGCCCAATCAGCCCCAGCATTTT. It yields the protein CASSLEKGPNQPQHF.

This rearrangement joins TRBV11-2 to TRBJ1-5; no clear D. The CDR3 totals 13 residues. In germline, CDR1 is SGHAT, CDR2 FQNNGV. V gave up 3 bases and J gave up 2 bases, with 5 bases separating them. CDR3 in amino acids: CASSFTGNQPQHF. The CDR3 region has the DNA TGTGCCAGCAGCTTCACGGGCAATCAGCCCCAGCATTTT.